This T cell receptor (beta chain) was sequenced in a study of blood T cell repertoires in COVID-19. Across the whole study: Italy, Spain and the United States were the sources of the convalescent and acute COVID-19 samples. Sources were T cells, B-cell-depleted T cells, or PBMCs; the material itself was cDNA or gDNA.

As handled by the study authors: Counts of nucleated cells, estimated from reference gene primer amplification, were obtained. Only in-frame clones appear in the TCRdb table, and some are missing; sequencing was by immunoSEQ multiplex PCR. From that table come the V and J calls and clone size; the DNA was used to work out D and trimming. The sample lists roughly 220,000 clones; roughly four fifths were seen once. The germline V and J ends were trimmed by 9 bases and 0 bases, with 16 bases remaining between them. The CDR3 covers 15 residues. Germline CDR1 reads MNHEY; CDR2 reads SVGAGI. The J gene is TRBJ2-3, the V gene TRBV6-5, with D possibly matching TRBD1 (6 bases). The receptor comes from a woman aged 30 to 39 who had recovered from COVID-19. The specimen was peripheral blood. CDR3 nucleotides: TGTGCCAGTTCCCTGACAGGCGCAAGCACAGATACGCAGTATTTT. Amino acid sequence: CASSLTGASTDTQYF.